The clone carrying this TCR beta chain was counted a few times. Antigen unknown. Sorted CD4+ subsets: naive, central memory, regulatory, stem cell-like memory (CD45RO/CCR7/CD25/CD127/CD95/CD27 panel). CDR1 is SGDLS, CDR2 YYNGEE, per germline. V trimming: 3 bases; J trimming: 4 bases; junction bases outside the gene matches: 9. CDR3 size: 16 residues. The entry originates in a study of beta chain features in type 1 diabetes. General study points: Patients with type 1 diabetes showed fewer VDJ junction insertions and more deletions. Shorter TCRB CDR3s, moderately but significantly so, were found in Type 1 diabetes patients in all four CD4+ subsets. For patients, the naive, central memory and Treg TCRB repertoires appeared more alike than for healthy donors.

Expressed TCRB transcripts got sequenced, as all isolated RNA was reverse transcribed. Measured with immunoSEQ multiplex PCR; TCRdb has only the in-frame clones, and not every one. The sample lists around 350,000 clones; roughly 12% were seen once. The chain joins TRBV9 to TRBJ1-2; 10 bases map to TRBD1. The source material was naive CD4+ T cells from blood. This clonotype was sampled from a man between 18 and 29 years old in good health. In DNA, the CDR3 is TGTGCCAGCAGCGCCGGACAGGGGGGATGGAGCTATGGCTACACCTTC. Translated, it gives CASSAGQGGWSYGYTF.